One and the same sample provided the 8 T cell receptor beta chains below, sequenced in a study of T cells in Graves' hyperthyroidism and ophthalmopathy. There were TCR beta CDR3 regions amplified from RNA transcripts. The TCR CDR3 was amplified in a first-round RT-PCR using the HTBI primer set. Via MiXCR, TCRdb re-called the multiplex PCR reads, giving one row per CDR3 protein. The sample has roughly 510,000 distinct CDR3 sequences; about 20% are singletons. Input material: blood. All receptors derive from a man younger than 35 with Graves' hyperthyroidism.

The J gene is TRBJ2-7, the V gene TRBV3-1, with D tentatively TRBD1 (6 bases). Trimming removed 0 bases from V and 6 bases from J, with 15 bases in between. The germline V gene has CDR1 LGHDT and CDR2 YNNKEL (reference sequence). The CDR3 spans 15 residues. The CDR3 region is CASSQEPLKGGEQYF. Here the CDR3 DNA reads TGTGCCAGCAGCCAAGAACCTCTGAAAGGGGGCGAGCAGTACTTC.

The genes are TRBV24-1 and TRBJ2-7; D remains unclear. The germline gives CDR1 KGHDR, CDR2 SFDVKD. The CDR3 runs 14 residues. V dropped 4 bases and J dropped 2 bases, with 11 bases sitting between them. Here the CDR3 DNA reads TGTGCCACCAGTGACCCTGGACCGCCCTACGAGCAGTACTTC. Amino acid sequence: CATSDPGPPYEQYF.

This clonotype was observed a few times. The junction shows a germline mismatch at one end, possibly a read error. The chain links TRBV7-7 to TRBJ2-2; D not resolved. This CDR3 comprises 14 residues. Looked up from germline, CDR1 is SSHAT and CDR2 is FNYEAQ (reference sequence). CDR3 sequence (DNA): TGTGCTAGCAGCTTAGGGCGATACACCGGGGAGCTGTTTTTT. Amino acids: CASSLGRYTGELFF.

This sequence joins TRBV13 and TRBJ1-1; 10 nucleotides agree with TRBD1. With 5 bases clipped from V and 8 bases from J, the junction kept 14 bases outside the gene matches. The CDR3 consists of 16 residues. In germline, CDR1 is PRHDT, CDR2 FYEKMQ (reference sequence). Here the CDR3 reads CASSPPQLTGGTEAFF. The CDR3 DNA reads TGTGCCAGCAGCCCCCCGCAACTGACAGGGGGCACCGAAGCTTTCTTT.

This clonotype showed up many times. This chain uses TRBV5-1 with TRBJ1-2, with 7 bases fitting TRBD1. From germline, CDR1 is SGHRS and CDR2 YFSETQ. CDR3 length: 14 residues. Trimming at V came to 4 bases and at J to 4 bases, leaving 7 bases not matched to a gene. CDR3 sequence: CASSRPGQSYGYTF. CDR3 DNA: TGCGCCAGCAGCAGGCCGGGACAGTCCTATGGCTACACCTTC. The entire variable domain, with the rest obtained from reference TRBV5-1 and TRBJ1-2, is as follows: KAGVTQTPRYLIKTRGQQVTLSCSPISGHRSVSWYQQTPGQGLQFLFEYFSETQRNKGNFPGRFSGRQFSNSRSEMNVSTLELGDSALYLCASSRPGQSYGYTFGSGTRLTVV.

The chain carries TRBV12-3 or TRBV12-4 and TRBJ1-3; D ambiguous. This CDR3 contains 15 residues. Deletions cut 8 bases from V and 4 bases from J, with 18 bases between. In DNA form, the CDR3 reads TGTGCCAGCGGCTTATGGGCCCTGGCGGGAAACACCATATATTTT. Translated, it gives CASGLWALAGNTIYF.

The chain links TRBV11-2 to TRBJ1-3; maybe TRBD1 (5 bases). The CDR3 has 16 amino acids. With 8 bases removed from V and 2 bases from J, the gap between germline ends came to 19 bases. The germline CDR1 and CDR2 sequences are SGHAT and FQNNGV. Here the CDR3 DNA reads TGTGCCAGCCGACTCACCTCCGGGACGCCTGGAAACACCATATATTTT. Its protein product is CASRLTSGTPGNTIYF. Full variable domain (remainder filled in from reference TRBV11-2 and TRBJ1-3): EAGVAQSPRYKIIEKRQSVAFWCNPISGHATLYWYQQILGQGPKLLIQFQNNGVVDDSQLPKDRFSAERLKGVDSTLKIQPAKLEDSAVYLCASRLTSGTPGNTIYFGEGSWLTVV.

This clonotype was picked up many times. In DNA form, the CDR3 reads TGTGCCAGCAGTTCCCTCACTTGGACGGCAAACACTGAAGCTTTCTTT. This translates into CASSSLTWTANTEAFF. The chain couples TRBV12-3 or TRBV12-4 to TRBJ1-1, with no clear D. V was cut by 4 bases and J by 2 bases, with 17 bases left in between. The CDR3 has 16 residues.